The sequence of this TCR beta chain was determined in a study of beta chain features in type 1 diabetes. Sorting based on CD45RO/CCR7/CD25/CD127/CD95/CD27 separated CD4+ naive, central memory, regulatory and stem cell-like memory cells. The CDR3 totals 14 residues. V lost 1 base, J lost 8 bases, and 11 bases lay in between. The V gene's germline CDR1 is LGHNA and CDR2 YSLEER. General study points: All four CD4+ subsets of Type 1 diabetes patients contained TCRB CDR3s that were moderately but significantly shorter.

This clone was found a few times. Its antigen is currently unknown. Additional DNA sequences in this sample encode the identical CDR3. Since all of the isolated RNA was reverse transcribed, expressed TCRB transcripts were what got sequenced. Here immunoSEQ multiplex PCR was the method, and the copy in TCRdb shows in-frame clones only, minus some. The sample has 600,000 to 700,000 clones; 9.5% to 15% are singletons. This clonotype was sampled from a man younger than 45 with type 1 diabetes. This chain uses TRBV4-3 with TRBJ1-4; D possibly corresponds to TRBD1 (5 bases). Sample: naive CD4+ T cells from blood. For the CDR3, the DNA is TGCGCCAGCAGCCAAGGCCAGGGAAGCGAAAAACTGTTTTTT. Protein product: CASSQGQGSEKLFF.